A selection of T cell receptor beta chains follows, all from one sample in a study of post-analysis software for immune sequencing data. Each CDR3 protein is one row after TCRdb ran MiXCR on the PCR reads. There are 380,000 or so distinct CDR3 sequences in the sample; around 33% occur only once, and 13% lies in the top ten. What was sequenced was blood. The receptors here all came from a girl aged 5 to 17 with multiple sclerosis. CDR3s include the opening cysteine and the closing phenylalanine or tryptophan. D genes are given only for firm matches. Only some rows state a clone size, as once, few, many or a class for expanded clones.

V gene	clone size	J gene	D gene	CDR3 length	CDR3 protein	CDR3 DNA
TRBV10-1	.	TRBJ2-1	TRBD2	16	CASSEAWRGGPNEQFF	TGCGCCAGCAGTGAGGCCTGGCGGGGGGGCCCGAATGAGCAGTTCTTC
TRBV4-1	once	TRBJ1-1	.	15	CASSQDFSSGTEAFF	TGCGCCAGCAGCCAAGATTTCTCTTCGGGTACTGAAGCTTTCTTT
TRBV5-1	.	TRBJ2-7	TRBD2	16	CASSLASSGGTYEQYF	TGCGCCAGCAGCTTGGCCTCTAGCGGGGGGACCTACGAGCAGTACTTC
TRBV20-1	.	TRBJ1-1	.	13	CSAREPENTEAFF	TGCAGTGCTAGAGAACCGGAGAACACTGAAGCTTTCTTT
TRBV20-1	.	TRBJ1-4	.	14	CSARDTGALEKLFF	TGCAGTGCTAGAGATACGGGGGCTCTCGAAAAACTGTTTTTT
TRBV28	few	TRBJ2-5	.	14	CASSLPKGRETQYF	TGTGCCAGCAGTCTGCCAAAAGGGCGGGAGACCCAGTACTTC
TRBV6-1	few	TRBJ2-7	TRBD1	17	CANRRVRDSCSSYEQYF	TGTGCTAATAGGCGGGTCCGGGACAGTTGTTCCTCCTACGAGCAGTACTTC
TRBV5-1	.	TRBJ1-5	TRBD1	14	CASSSGQENQPQHF	TGCGCCAGCAGCTCTGGACAGGAAAATCAGCCCCAGCATTTT
TRBV29-1	.	TRBJ2-5	TRBD2	15	CSVELAGEVQETQYF	TGCAGCGTTGAACTAGCGGGGGAGGTACAAGAGACCCAGTACTTC
TRBV7-2	.	TRBJ1-5	.	17	CASSSPYGGIKGGPQHF	TGTGCCAGCAGCTCCCCGTACGGGGGAATCAAAGGAGGGCCCCAGCATTTT
TRBV7-3	.	TRBJ2-1	.	13	CASSSTRYNEQFF	TGTGCCAGCAGCTCTACTAGGTACAATGAGCAGTTCTTC
TRBV7-6	few	TRBJ2-7	.	17	CASSRVGPPTGTYEQYF	TGTGCCAGCAGCCGAGTCGGGCCTCCCACGGGGACCTACGAGCAGTACTTC
TRBV12-3/TRBV12-4	.	TRBJ2-1	.	12	CASSPGAVEQFF	TGTGCCAGCAGCCCAGGGGCAGTTGAGCAGTTCTTC
TRBV7-6	.	TRBJ2-1	TRBD2	15	CASSLGGGFYNEQFF	TGTGCCAGCAGCTTAGGCGGGGGTTTCTACAATGAGCAGTTCTTC
TRBV4-2	.	TRBJ1-1	.	14	CASSQFGGTTEAFF	TGTGCCAGCAGCCAATTTGGAGGGACCACTGAAGCTTTCTTT
TRBV15	few	TRBJ2-5	.	17	CATSRVDRSQAGETQYF	TGTGCCACCAGCAGAGTGGACAGGTCCCAAGCGGGGGAGACCCAGTACTTC